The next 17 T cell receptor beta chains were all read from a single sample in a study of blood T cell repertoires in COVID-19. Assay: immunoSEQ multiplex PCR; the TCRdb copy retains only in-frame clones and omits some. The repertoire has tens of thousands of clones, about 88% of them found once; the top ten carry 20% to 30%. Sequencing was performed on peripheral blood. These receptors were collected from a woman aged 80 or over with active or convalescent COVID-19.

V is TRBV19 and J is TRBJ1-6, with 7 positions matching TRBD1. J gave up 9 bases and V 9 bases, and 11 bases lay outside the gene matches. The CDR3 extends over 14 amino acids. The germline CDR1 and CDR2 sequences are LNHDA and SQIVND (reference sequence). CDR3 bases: TGTGCCAGCCGAGCCGGGACAGAAGCTTCACCCCTCCACTTT. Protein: CASRAGTEASPLHF.

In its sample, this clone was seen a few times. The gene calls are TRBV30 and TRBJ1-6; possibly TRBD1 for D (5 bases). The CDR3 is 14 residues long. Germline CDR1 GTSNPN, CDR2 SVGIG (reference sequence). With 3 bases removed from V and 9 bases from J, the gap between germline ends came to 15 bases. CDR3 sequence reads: CAWSPLGQGSPLHF. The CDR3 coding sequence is TGTGCCTGGAGCCCGCTGGGTCAGGGTTCACCCCTCCACTTT.

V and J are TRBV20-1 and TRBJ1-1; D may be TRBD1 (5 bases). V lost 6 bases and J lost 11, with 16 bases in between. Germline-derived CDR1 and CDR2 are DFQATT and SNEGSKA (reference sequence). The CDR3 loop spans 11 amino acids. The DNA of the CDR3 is TGCAGTGCGAAAGGGGAGGGGAGGGCTTTCTTT. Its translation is CSAKGEGRAFF.

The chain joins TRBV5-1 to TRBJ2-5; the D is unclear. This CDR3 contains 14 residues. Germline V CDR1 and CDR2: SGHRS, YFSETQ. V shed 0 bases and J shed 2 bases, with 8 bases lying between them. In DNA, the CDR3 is TGCGCCAGCAGCTTGGGATCAGGACAAGAGACCCAGTACTTC. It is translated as CASSLGSGQETQYF. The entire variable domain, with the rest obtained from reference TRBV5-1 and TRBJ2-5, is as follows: KAGVTQTPRYLIKTRGQQVTLSCSPISGHRSVSWYQQTPGQGLQFLFEYFSETQRNKGNFPGRFSGRQFSNSRSEMNVSTLELGDSALYLCASSLGSGQETQYFGPGTRLLVL.

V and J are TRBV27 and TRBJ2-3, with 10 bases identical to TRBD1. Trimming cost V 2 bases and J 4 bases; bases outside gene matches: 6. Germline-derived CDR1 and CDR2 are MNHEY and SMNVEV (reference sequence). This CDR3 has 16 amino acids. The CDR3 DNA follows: TGTGCCAGCAGTTTAATCGGGGGGACAGGGGCAGATACGCAGTATTTT. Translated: CASSLIGGTGADTQYF.

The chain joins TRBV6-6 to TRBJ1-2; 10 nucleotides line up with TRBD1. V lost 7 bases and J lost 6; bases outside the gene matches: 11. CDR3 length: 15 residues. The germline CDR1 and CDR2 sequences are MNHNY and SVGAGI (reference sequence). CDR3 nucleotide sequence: TGTGCCAGCAATTCCTTGGGACAGGGGAGGGATGGCTACACCTTC. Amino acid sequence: CASNSLGQGRDGYTF.

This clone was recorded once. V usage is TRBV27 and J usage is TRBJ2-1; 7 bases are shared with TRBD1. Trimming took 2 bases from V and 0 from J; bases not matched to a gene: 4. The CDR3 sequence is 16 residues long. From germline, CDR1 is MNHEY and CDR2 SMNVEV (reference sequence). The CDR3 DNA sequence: TGTGCCAGCAGTTTAAGAGGGACAGACTCCTACAATGAGCAGTTCTTC. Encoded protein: CASSLRGTDSYNEQFF.

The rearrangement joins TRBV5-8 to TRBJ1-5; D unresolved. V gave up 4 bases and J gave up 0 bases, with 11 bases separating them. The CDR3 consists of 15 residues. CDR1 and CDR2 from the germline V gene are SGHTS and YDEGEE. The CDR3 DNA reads TGTGCCAGCAGCCGATCGGGGAGTAGCAATCAGCCCCAGCATTTT. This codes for CASSRSGSSNQPQHF.

The CDR3 sequence is CASSVAQFYEQYF. CDR3 bases: TGTGCCAGCAGCGTAGCTCAGTTCTACGAGCAGTACTTC. V gene TRBV9 combines with J gene TRBJ2-7; D gene uncertain. This CDR3 is 13 amino acids long. In germline, CDR1 is SGDLS, CDR2 YYNGEE. V lost 0 bases, J lost 3 bases, and 7 bases lay in between.

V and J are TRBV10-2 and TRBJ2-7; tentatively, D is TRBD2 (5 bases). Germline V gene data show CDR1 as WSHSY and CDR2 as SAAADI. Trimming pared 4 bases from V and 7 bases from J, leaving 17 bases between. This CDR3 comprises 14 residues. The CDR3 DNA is TGCGCCAGCAGTGTAGGAGTCCCCCCGGGGGAGCAGTACTTC. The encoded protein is CASSVGVPPGEQYF.

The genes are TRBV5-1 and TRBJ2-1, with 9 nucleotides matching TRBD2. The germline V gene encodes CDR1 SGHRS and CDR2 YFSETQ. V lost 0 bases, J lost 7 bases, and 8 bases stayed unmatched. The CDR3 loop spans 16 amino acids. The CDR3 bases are TGCGCCAGCAGCTTGGTCCCTAGCGGGGTGGGGAATGAGCAGTTCTTC. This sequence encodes CASSLVPSGVGNEQFF.

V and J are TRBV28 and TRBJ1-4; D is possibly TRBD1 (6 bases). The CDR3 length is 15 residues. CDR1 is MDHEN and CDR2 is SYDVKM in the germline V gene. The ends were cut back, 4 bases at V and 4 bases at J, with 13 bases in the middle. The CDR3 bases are TGTGCCAGCAGTTCAGGGGTGCCGATTAATGAAAAACTGTTTTTT. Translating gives CASSSGVPINEKLFF.

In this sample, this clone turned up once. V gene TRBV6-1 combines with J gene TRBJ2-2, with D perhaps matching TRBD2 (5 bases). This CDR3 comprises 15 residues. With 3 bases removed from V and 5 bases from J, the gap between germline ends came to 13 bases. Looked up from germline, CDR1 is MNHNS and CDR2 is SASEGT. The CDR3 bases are TGTGCCAGCAGTGAGCCCCCCTCGGGGACCGGGGAGCTGTTTTTT. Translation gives CASSEPPSGTGELFF.

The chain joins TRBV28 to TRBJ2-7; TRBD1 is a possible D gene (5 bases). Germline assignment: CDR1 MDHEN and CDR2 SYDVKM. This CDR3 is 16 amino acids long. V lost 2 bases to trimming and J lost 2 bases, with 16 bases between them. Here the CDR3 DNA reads TGTGCCAGCAGTTTACCAACAGGACGGGCCACCTACGAGCAGTACTTC. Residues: CASSLPTGRATYEQYF.

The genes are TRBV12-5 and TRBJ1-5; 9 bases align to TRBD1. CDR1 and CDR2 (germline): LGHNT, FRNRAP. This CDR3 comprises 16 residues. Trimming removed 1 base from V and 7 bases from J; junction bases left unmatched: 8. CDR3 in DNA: TGTGCTAGTGGTTTGGAATTGGGACAGGGAGGGCAGCCCCAGCATTTT. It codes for CASGLELGQGGQPQHF.

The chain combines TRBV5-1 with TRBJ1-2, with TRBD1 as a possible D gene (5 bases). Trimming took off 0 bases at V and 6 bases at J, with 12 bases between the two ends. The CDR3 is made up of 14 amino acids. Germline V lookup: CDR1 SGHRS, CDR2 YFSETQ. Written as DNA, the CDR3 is TGCGCCAGCAGCTTGGAAGCAGGGAAGGATGGCTACACCTTC. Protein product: CASSLEAGKDGYTF.

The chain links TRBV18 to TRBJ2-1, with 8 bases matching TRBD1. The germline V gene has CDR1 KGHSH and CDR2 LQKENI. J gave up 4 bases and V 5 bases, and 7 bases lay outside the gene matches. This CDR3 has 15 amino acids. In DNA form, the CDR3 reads TGTGCCAGCTCAGAACCGGGACAGGAGTACAATGAGCAGTTCTTC. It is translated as CASSEPGQEYNEQFF.